Sequencing of this T cell receptor (beta chain) was carried out in a study of early T cells in non-severe SARS-CoV-2 infection. About the research overall: The chains were unpaired, and the sequenced material was bulk RNA from unsorted whole blood.

As to this clonotype: No antigen is known for it.

Regarding the study as a whole: VDJdb matching favored anti-spike CD8 responses, missing private and CD4 specificities.

Attachment of unique molecular identifiers was made to individual cDNA molecules. One entry per CDR3 protein results from TCRdb running MiXCR on the 5' RACE reads. The table includes 120,000 or so distinct CDR3 sequences, around 12% detected once. The CDR3 is 16 amino acids. Trimming cost V 3 bases and J 0 bases, with 15 bases left between them. Per germline, CDR1 LNHDA and CDR2 SQIVND (reference sequence). This TCR was recovered from an adult who was a healthcare worker with PCR-confirmed SARS-CoV-2 infection or an uninfected control (not recorded which). The source material was whole blood, sampled at baseline. The V gene is TRBV19, the J gene TRBJ2-7; D perhaps matches TRBD1 (6 bases). In DNA form, the CDR3 reads TGTGCCAGTAGTATGAATGGGGGCTCGAGCTCCTACGAGCAGTACTTC. This codes for CASSMNGGSSSYEQYF.